A single sample gave rise to the 21 T cell receptor beta chains below, sequenced in a study of identical twins. MiXCR was run by TCRdb on the 5' RACE reads, yielding one entry per CDR3 protein. Of approximately 670,000 distinct CDR3 sequences detected, roughly 6% appear once; the ten largest clones hold under 2%. The material sequenced was naive T cells sorted from blood. The receptor set was obtained from a man between 18 and 29 years old in good health.

The rearrangement uses TRBV5-1 and TRBJ1-4; 9 bases align to TRBD1. J gave up 5 bases and V 0 bases, and 2 bases lay outside the gene matches. Germline CDR1 SGHRS, CDR2 YFSETQ. The CDR3 loop spans 15 amino acids. The CDR3, as DNA: TGCGCCAGCAGCTTGGAGGGACAGGGCAATGAAAAACTGTTTTTT. Translation: CASSLEGQGNEKLFF.

This clonotype appeared a few times. The chain uses TRBV12-3 or TRBV12-4 and TRBJ2-7; either TRBD1 or TRBD2 may fit D (6 bases each). V was clipped by 5 bases and J by 4 bases, with 15 bases between them. There are 14 residues in the CDR3. CDR3 nucleotide sequence: TGTGCCAGCAGTCTAGGGGGACTGTTGTACGAGCAGTACGTC. Translating it yields CASSLGGLLYEQYV.

This clonotype was observed a few times. V and J are TRBV28 and TRBJ2-6; 7 bases line up with TRBD1. This CDR3 is built from 17 residues. V lost 6 bases and J lost 2; bases outside the gene matches: 10. Per germline, CDR1 MDHEN and CDR2 SYDVKM. The CDR3 is CASRPDRVYAGANVLTF. Written as DNA, the CDR3 is TGTGCCAGCAGACCCGACAGGGTCTACGCTGGGGCCAACGTCCTGACTTTC.

The chain combines TRBV3-1 with TRBJ2-5, with a possible D match to TRBD2 (5 bases). The CDR3 covers 18 residues. The V gene lost 4 bases and the J gene lost 5 bases, with 26 bases spanning the gap. The germline CDR1 and CDR2 sequences are LGHDT and YNNKEL (reference sequence). The CDR3 DNA reads TGTGCCAGCAGCCTCCCATCCCTGGGGAGTGGTGTGTTGGAGACCCAGTACTTC. It codes for CASSLPSLGSGVLETQYF.

In this sample, this clonotype turned up many times. V and J are TRBV6-5 and TRBJ2-3; D call uncertain. Germline values: CDR1 MNHEY, CDR2 SVGAGI. The CDR3 spans 12 residues. V was trimmed by 3 bases and J by 5 bases, leaving 6 bases between them. CDR3 residues: CASSYPRDTQYF. The CDR3 nucleotides are TGTGCCAGCAGTTATCCGAGAGATACGCAGTATTTT.

This chain connects TRBV4-3 to TRBJ2-2; D unresolved. Germline CDR1 reads LGHNA; CDR2 reads YSLEER. V was cut by 3 bases and J by 4 bases, with 15 bases left in between. The CDR3 extends over 16 amino acids. CDR3 coding DNA: TGCGCCAGCAGCCAGCTTGGTCCCGAGGTCACCGGGGAGCTGTTTTTT. Amino acids: CASSQLGPEVTGELFF.

Many counts were recorded for this clonotype. Here the CDR3 DNA reads TGTGCCAGCAGGACAGGGCCTACGACTGAAGCTTTCTTT. As protein: CASRTGPTTEAFF. This rearrangement joins TRBV12-3 or TRBV12-4 to TRBJ1-1; 7 nucleotides align to TRBD1. The V and J ends lost 6 bases and 5 bases, in that order; junction bases with no gene match: 6. The CDR3 consists of 13 residues.

This clonotype was detected many times. V usage is TRBV29-1 and J usage is TRBJ2-2, with TRBD2 matching over 14 bases. J lost 6 bases, V lost 4 bases, and 22 bases had no gene match. This CDR3 has 21 residues. Germline CDR1 SQVTM, CDR2 ANQGSEA. Here the CDR3 DNA reads TGCAGCGTTGCTATTCCGGGACTAGCGGGAGAGGGGTATGGTATCGCCGGGGAGCTGTTTTTT. Translation gives CSVAIPGLAGEGYGIAGELFF.

This clonotype has at least ten counts. The rearrangement uses TRBV20-1 and TRBJ2-1; no definite D call. The V end lost 3 bases, the J end lost 7 bases, and 10 bases lay between the germline ends. Germline CDR1 and CDR2: DFQATT and SNEGSKA (reference sequence). The CDR3 has 12 amino acids. The DNA for the CDR3 is TGCAGTGCTAGCACAGCTGGGAATGAGCAGTTCTTC. Translation gives CSASTAGNEQFF.

This clonotype showed up many times. This CDR3 reads CATSRDIGETQYF. In DNA form, the CDR3 reads TGTGCCACCAGCAGAGATATCGGGGAGACCCAGTACTTC. The chain uses TRBV15 and TRBJ2-5; D not certain. Germline values: CDR1 LNHNV, CDR2 YYDKDF (reference sequence). The CDR3 covers 13 residues. V was shortened by 0 bases and J by 5 bases, with 7 bases between the two germline ends.

This clonotype was counted at least ten times. The CDR3 DNA follows: TGTGCCACCAGCAGAGACCTACCCGGGACTAGCGGTACAGATACGCAGTATTTT. It yields the protein CATSRDLPGTSGTDTQYF. The V call is TRBV15, the J call TRBJ2-3; 11 bases align to TRBD2. CDR3 length equals 18 residues. Germline CDR1 reads LNHNV; CDR2 reads YYDKDF (reference sequence). V shed 0 bases, J shed 3 bases, and the junction held 8 bases outside the gene matches.

With respect to this clonotype: This may be a read error: a much more frequent sequence differs by one nucleotide. This chain links TRBV29-1 with TRBJ2-1; 11 nucleotides agree with TRBD2. The CDR3 has 16 residues. The germline gives CDR1 SQVTM, CDR2 ANQGSEA. The CDR3 nucleotides read TGCAGCGTTGAAATTTTGACTAGCGGGATTTACAATGAGCAGTGCTTC. Translated: CSVEILTSGIYNEQCF.

Many counts were recorded for this clonotype. The junction and the germline gene differ at one end; a read error may be behind it. The CDR3 DNA reads TGTGCCAGCAGCTTCCGGGGTAGCGCGGGGTCCTTC. Encoded protein: CASSFRGSAGSF. The chain employs TRBV7-8 and TRBJ2-1, with D perhaps TRBD2 (6 bases). This CDR3 region has 12 residues. Germline CDR1 is SGHVS and CDR2 is FQNEAQ.

This chain links TRBV11-2 with TRBJ2-2, with TRBD1 as a possible D gene (6 bases). The CDR3 totals 15 residues. V shed 7 bases and J shed 5 bases, with 17 bases lying between them. In germline, CDR1 is SGHAT, CDR2 FQNNGV. CDR3 in DNA: TGTGCCAGCACCCCCTCGGGGACAAAAACCGGGGAGCTGTTTTTT. Translated: CASTPSGTKTGELFF.

The chain recombines TRBV7-3 with TRBJ2-7; D is perhaps TRBD2 (6 bases). CDR1 and CDR2 (germline): SGHTA, FQGTGA. The ends were cut back, 2 bases at V and 3 bases at J, with 20 bases in the middle. The CDR3 sequence is 17 residues long. DNA for the CDR3: TGTGCCAGCAGCTTAGGGTGGGAGGATGTTCCCGGCTACGAGCAGTACTTC. It specifies CASSLGWEDVPGYEQYF.

This clonotype was observed at least ten times. The V and J genes are TRBV25-1 and TRBJ1-1; D is uncertain. The CDR3 has 14 amino acids. Trimming removed 2 bases at V and 1 base at J, with 8 bases between. The V gene's germline CDR1 is MGHDK and CDR2 SYGVNS. CDR3 loop: CASSELLPNTEAFF. The CDR3 bases are TGTGCCAGCAGTGAACTATTACCGAACACTGAAGCTTTCTTT.

This clonotype was detected ten times or more. The chain recombines TRBV5-1 with TRBJ2-1, with D maybe TRBD2 (5 bases). The CDR3 runs to 12 residues. From germline, CDR1 is SGHRS and CDR2 YFSETQ. The V end was cut by 0 bases, the J end by 10 bases, with 8 bases between. CDR3 residues: CASSLVGSEQFF. For the CDR3, the DNA is TGCGCCAGCAGCTTGGTAGGGAGCGAGCAGTTCTTC. The full variable domain, in which reference TRBV5-1 and TRBJ2-1 provide the parts outside the CDR3, is KAGVTQTPRYLIKTRGQQVTLSCSPISGHRSVSWYQQTPGQGLQFLFEYFSETQRNKGNFPGRFSGRQFSNSRSEMNVSTLELGDSALYLCASSLVGSEQFFGPGTRLTVL.

This clonotype appeared many times. V gene TRBV12-3 or TRBV12-4 combines with J gene TRBJ2-3, with D hard to call. The CDR3 totals 15 residues. V shed 2 bases and J shed 2 bases, with 11 bases lying between them. The chain's CDR3 is CASSLNGHPTDTQYF. CDR3 nucleotide sequence: TGTGCCAGCAGTTTAAACGGTCACCCCACAGATACGCAGTATTTT.

The J gene is TRBJ1-4, the V gene TRBV29-1; 9 positions agree with TRBD1. Germline V gene data show CDR1 as SQVTM and CDR2 as ANQGSEA. The J segment lost 7 bases and the V segment lost 5 bases, leaving 5 bases of the junction unmatched. This CDR3 is 13 amino acids long. The CDR3 region has the DNA TGCAGCGTTCGGACAGGGGCAGGTGAAAAACTGTTTTTT. Translation gives CSVRTGAGEKLFF.

This clonotype has ten or more counts. The chain employs TRBV3-1 and TRBJ2-2, with D uncertain. V lost 3 bases and J 6 bases, leaving 14 bases between the germline ends. Germline V CDR1 and CDR2: LGHDT, YNNKEL (reference sequence). CDR3 length: 15 residues. CDR3 DNA sequence: TGTGCCAGCAGCCAGACTCGGTCGAGGTCCGGGGAGCTGTTTTTT. This gives the protein CASSQTRSRSGELFF. The complete variable domain, with remaining parts taken from reference TRBV3-1 and TRBJ2-2, reads DTAVSQTPKYLVTQMGNDKSIKCEQNLGHDTMYWYKQDSKKFLKIMFSYNNKELIINETVPNRFSPKSPDKAHLNLHINSLELGDSAVYFCASSQTRSRSGELFFGEGSRLTVL.

In its sample, this clonotype was seen many times. The chain employs TRBV4-1 and TRBJ2-1, with 8 bases that match TRBD2. The CDR3 extends over 16 amino acids. Germline-derived CDR1 and CDR2 are MGHRA and YSYEKL. Losses at the gene ends were 4 bases for V and 4 bases for J; bases not matched to a gene: 9. The CDR3 DNA reads as TGCGCCAGCAGCCCCACGGGTAGCGGGGCTTACAATGAGCAGTTCTTC. It encodes CASSPTGSGAYNEQFF.